The clone carrying this T cell receptor (beta chain) was observed a handful of times. The antigen remains unidentified. The V and J ends lost 4 bases and 6 bases respectively, with 17 bases between them. The V gene's germline CDR1 is SGHDT and CDR2 YYEEEE. The CDR3 spans 14 residues. The TCR beta CDR3 regions underwent amplification using RNA transcripts as the source. The TCR CDR3 first-round RT-PCR relied on the HTBI primer set. TCRdb passed the multiplex PCR reads through MiXCR, listing each CDR3 protein once. The sample has 800,000 or so distinct CDR3 sequences, 35% to 40% seen once. This record belongs to a study of T cells in Graves' hyperthyroidism and ophthalmopathy. Broader study findings: Blood also held most thyroid clonotypes expanded beyond 0.001.

This chain connects TRBV5-6 to TRBJ2-7; D is undetermined. Sequencing was carried out using blood. This TCR was recovered from a man aged 18 to 30 with Graves' hyperthyroidism. The CDR3 DNA is TGTGCCAGCAGCCACACCAGTACTTGGGCCGAGCAGTACTTC. Its protein product is CASSHTSTWAEQYF.